This T cell receptor (beta chain) derives from a study of T cells of healthy individuals. V was shortened by 1 base and J by 2 bases, with 9 bases between the two germline ends. This CDR3 region has 15 residues. Per germline, CDR1 SGHTA and CDR2 FQGNSA. MiXCR, run by TCRdb on the 5' RACE reads, gives a single entry per CDR3 protein. The sample shows nearly 100,000 distinct CDR3 sequences, roughly 15% of them seen only once. This clonotype showed up many times. The chain carries TRBV7-2 and TRBJ2-1; weak D call: TRBD2 (5 bases). The sequence derives from a human donor in good health. The chain's CDR3 is CASSLDWGAYNEQFF. As DNA, the CDR3 is TGTGCCAGCAGCTTAGATTGGGGAGCCTACAATGAGCAGTTCTTC.